Described below is a single T cell receptor (beta chain) sequence and its context. The antigen remains undetermined. Running of the assay took place at deep level. Original data processing: Without quality scores, immunoSEQ junctional reads could not be filtered like full-length reads. The method was immunoSEQ multiplex PCR; TCRdb's version includes in-frame clones alone and lacks a portion of them. V, J and clone size reflect that table, while D and trimming were determined from the DNA. The data contain 2,500,000 or so clones, just over 90% of them singletons. The donors were all Caucasian adults (living in Nashville, Tennessee). This sample was included in a study of shared clonotypes between healthy human individuals. Study-level findings and limits: Generation of non-shared clonotypes was less probable than generation of clonotypes shared by all four donors.

The source of this sequence is a man between 18 and 35 years old in good health. The sequenced sample consisted of naive CD4+ T cells sorted from blood. The sample's subset: CD45RA+ positively selected.

The CDR3 reads CASRVRADGSQETQYF. As DNA, the CDR3 is TGTGCCAGCAGAGTACGGGCGGATGGTAGCCAAGAGACCCAGTACTTC. The chain is built from TRBV7-2 and TRBJ2-5; D is undetermined. Germline V gene lookup returns CDR1 SGHTA and CDR2 FQGNSA. The CDR3 totals 16 residues. Trimming pared 6 bases from V and 1 base from J, leaving 18 bases between.